These T cell receptor beta chains were read from a single sample in a study of T cell changes during pregnancy in multiple sclerosis. The table came from immunoSEQ multiplex PCR; TCRdb's copy has only in-frame clones and leaves some out. The sample contains 60,000 to 85,000 clones, approximately 90% of which appear only once. Sequencing used peripheral blood, obtained in the second trimester of pregnancy. The receptors shown here come from a female donor in good health, enrolled as a control in a pregnancy study. Both conserved end residues are trimmed from each CDR3. The order of the fields is clone size, V gene, J gene, CDR3 length, CDR3 protein. The listing skips clone size in some rows; elsewhere it reads once, few, many or a size class.

>-|TRBV28|TRBJ2-1|13
ASSLPGLAGGVKF
>-|TRBV19|TRBJ1-1|11
ASSIGEETEAF
>-|TRBV7-9|TRBJ1-2|11
ASTPAGFNGYT
>-|TRBV28|TRBJ2-7|12
ASSAGTGVNEQY
>-|TRBV18|TRBJ2-7|12
ASSPTGTGGEQY
>once|TRBV4-1|TRBJ2-3|12
ASSPTVSTDTQY
>-|TRBV15|TRBJ2-3|13
ATSDRDTNSDTQY
>-|TRBV6-1|TRBJ1-1|16
ASSEGLRDRDLNTEAF
>-|TRBV6-1|TRBJ2-2|12
ATLMSGNTGELF
>-|TRBV5-1|TRBJ2-1|14
ASSLFGTSGYNEQF
>-|TRBV7-3|TRBJ2-1|13
ASSPRTGSYNEQF
>-|TRBV5-6|TRBJ2-4|11
ASSLAGVSIQY
>once|TRBV6-1|TRBJ1-5|11
AIHRDSNQPQH
>-|TRBV6-6|TRBJ2-3|9
ASILWDSLY
>-|TRBV5-1|TRBJ2-7|9
ASSRAYEQY
>-|TRBV6-5|TRBJ2-6|13
ASSYDSSGANVLT
>-|TRBV9|TRBJ2-3|14
ASSLRLAGHTDTQY
>-|TRBV18|TRBJ1-4|16
ASSPADSQFSTNEKLF
>-|TRBV5-1|TRBJ2-2|13
ASSPDRGSMGELF
>-|TRBV21-1|TRBJ2-1|10
ARAGGDNEQF
>-|TRBV5-1|TRBJ2-1|16
ASSLAPQAGEFYNEQF
>-|TRBV7-9|TRBJ2-2|11
ASSPGNTGELF
>-|TRBV7-9|TRBJ2-1|15
ASRLTSAPTSSGEQF
>once|TRBV15|TRBJ2-1|13
ATSRAAGTYNEQF
>-|TRBV18|TRBJ1-2|11
ASSQRQGDGYT
>medium-sized|TRBV4-3|TRBJ2-1|14
ASSQDSGSSYNEQF
>-|TRBV5-6|TRBJ2-5|13
ASTTSGRNQETQY